The source of this T cell receptor (beta chain) is a study of post-analysis software for immune sequencing data. For the study at large: The study covered relapsing-remitting, secondary progressive and progressive-relapsing courses of multiple sclerosis.

Overall study findings and caveats: Elevated frequency relative to controls characterized 4 or 5 TRBV segments in patients, TRBV5-6, TRBV5-1 and TRBV20-1 among them. Samples made in the same batch grouped tightly together by F measure. For normalized Chao1 diversity, multiple sclerosis patients scored significantly lower than controls did.

This clonotype was seen more than once but under ten times. No antigen is known for it. Trimming took 8 bases from V and 6 from J, leaving 31 bases between them. The CDR3 is made up of 18 amino acids. Germline V CDR1 and CDR2: ENHRY, SYGVKD. cDNA libraries of TCR beta carried unique molecular identifiers. Approximately 0.5 million cDNA molecules were recovered from an input of about 0.9 to 10 million T cells. Using its own MiXCR run on the PCR reads, TCRdb lists one record per CDR3 protein. The table shows about 540,000 distinct CDR3 sequences, with about a third occurring only once. The rearrangement joins TRBV10-3 to TRBJ1-1; D is perhaps TRBD1 (6 bases). Source material: blood. The TCR was taken from a girl under 18 with multiple sclerosis. This chain's CDR3 is CAIRTRAAYGDRLAEAFF. CDR3 nucleotide sequence: TGTGCCATCCGGACCCGGGCCGCCTACGGAGACAGGCTCGCTGAAGCTTTCTTT.